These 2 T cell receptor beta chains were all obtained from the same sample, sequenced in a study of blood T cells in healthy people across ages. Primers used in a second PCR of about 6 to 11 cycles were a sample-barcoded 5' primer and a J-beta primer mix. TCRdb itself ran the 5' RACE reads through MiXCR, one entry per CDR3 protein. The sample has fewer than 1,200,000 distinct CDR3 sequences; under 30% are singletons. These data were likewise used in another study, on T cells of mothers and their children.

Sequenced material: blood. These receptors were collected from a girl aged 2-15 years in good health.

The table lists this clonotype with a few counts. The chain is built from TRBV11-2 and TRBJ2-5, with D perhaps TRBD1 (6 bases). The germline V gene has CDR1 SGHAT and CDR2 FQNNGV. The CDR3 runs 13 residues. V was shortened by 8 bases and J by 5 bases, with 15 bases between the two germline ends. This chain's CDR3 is CASRGGEDETQYF. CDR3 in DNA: TGTGCCAGCCGAGGGGGAGAAGACGAGACCCAGTACTTC.

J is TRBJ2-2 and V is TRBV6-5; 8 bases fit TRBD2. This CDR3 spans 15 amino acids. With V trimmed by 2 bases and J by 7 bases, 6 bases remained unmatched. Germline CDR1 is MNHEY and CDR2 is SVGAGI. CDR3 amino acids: CASSYSGSLVGELFF. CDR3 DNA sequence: TGTGCCAGCAGTTACAGCGGGAGCCTTGTCGGGGAGCTGTTTTTT.